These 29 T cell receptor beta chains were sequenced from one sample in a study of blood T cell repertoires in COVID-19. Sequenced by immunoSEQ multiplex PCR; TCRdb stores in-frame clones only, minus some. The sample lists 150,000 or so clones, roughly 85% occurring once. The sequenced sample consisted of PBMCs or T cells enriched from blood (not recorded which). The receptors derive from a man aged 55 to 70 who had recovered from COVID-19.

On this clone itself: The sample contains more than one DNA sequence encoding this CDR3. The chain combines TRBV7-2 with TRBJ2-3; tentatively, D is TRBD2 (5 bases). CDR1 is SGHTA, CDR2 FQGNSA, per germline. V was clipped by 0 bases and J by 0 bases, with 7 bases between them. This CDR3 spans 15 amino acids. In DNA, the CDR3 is TGTGCCAGCAGCTTAGCTGGCGGGAGCACAGATACGCAGTATTTT. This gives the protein CASSLAGGSTDTQYF.

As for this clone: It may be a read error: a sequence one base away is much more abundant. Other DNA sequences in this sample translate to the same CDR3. The CDR3 nucleotides are TGTGCCAGCAGCGTAGAGGGGACAGGGGGTAATTCACCCCTCCACTTT. This gives the protein CASSVEGTGGNSPLHF. The chain carries TRBV9 and TRBJ1-6; TRBD1 agrees at 11 bases. This CDR3 comprises 16 residues. CDR1 SGDLS and CDR2 YYNGEE come from the germline V gene. Trimming cost V 0 bases and J 6 bases; bases outside gene matches: 2.

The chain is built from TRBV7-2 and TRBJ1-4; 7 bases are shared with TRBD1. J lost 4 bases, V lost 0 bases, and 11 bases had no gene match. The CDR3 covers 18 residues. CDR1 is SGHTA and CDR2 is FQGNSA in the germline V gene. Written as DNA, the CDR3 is TGTGCCAGCAGCTTAGCGATAGGAGGGGGCAGGGGTAATGAAAAACTGTTTTTT. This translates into CASSLAIGGGRGNEKLFF. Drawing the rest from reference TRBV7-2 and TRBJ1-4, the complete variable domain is GAGVSQSPSNKVTEKGKDVELRCDPISGHTALYWYRQSLGQGLEFLIYFQGNSAPDKSGLPSDRFSAERTGGSVSTLTIQRTQQEDSAVYLCASSLAIGGGRGNEKLFFGSGTQLSVL.

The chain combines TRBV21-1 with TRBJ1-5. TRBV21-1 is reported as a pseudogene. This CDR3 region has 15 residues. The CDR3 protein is CASEWEVWYGQPQHF. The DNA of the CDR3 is TGTGCCAGCGAGTGGGAGGTTTGGTATGGACAGCCCCAGCATTTT.

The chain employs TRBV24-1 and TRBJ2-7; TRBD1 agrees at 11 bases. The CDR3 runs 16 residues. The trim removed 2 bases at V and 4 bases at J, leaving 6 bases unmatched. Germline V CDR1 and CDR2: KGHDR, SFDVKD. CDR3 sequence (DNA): TGTGCCACCAGTGATTCCGGACAGGGGGCAAGATACGAGCAGTACTTC. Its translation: CATSDSGQGARYEQYF.

CDR3 sequence (DNA): TGTGCCAGCAGCTACGAACCGGGACAGGGCCAACAGCCCCAGCATTTT. As protein: CASSYEPGQGQQPQHF. The gene calls are TRBV7-2 and TRBJ1-5, with TRBD1 matching 9 bases. Germline values: CDR1 SGHTA, CDR2 FQGNSA. The CDR3 contains 16 residues. The J segment lost 7 bases and the V segment lost 4 bases, leaving 11 bases of the junction unmatched.

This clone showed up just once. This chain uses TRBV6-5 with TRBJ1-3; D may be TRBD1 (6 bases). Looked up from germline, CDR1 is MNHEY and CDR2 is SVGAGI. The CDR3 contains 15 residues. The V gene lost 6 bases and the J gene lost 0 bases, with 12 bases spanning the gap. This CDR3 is CASRGDIPSGNTIYF. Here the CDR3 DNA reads TGTGCCAGCAGGGGGGACATTCCCTCTGGAAACACCATATATTTT.

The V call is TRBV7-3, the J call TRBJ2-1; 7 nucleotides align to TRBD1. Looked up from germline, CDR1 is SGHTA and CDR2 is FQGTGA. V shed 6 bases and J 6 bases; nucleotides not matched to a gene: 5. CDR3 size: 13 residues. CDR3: CASSRDSLNEQFF. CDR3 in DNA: TGTGCCAGCAGTCGGGACAGTCTCAATGAGCAGTTCTTC.

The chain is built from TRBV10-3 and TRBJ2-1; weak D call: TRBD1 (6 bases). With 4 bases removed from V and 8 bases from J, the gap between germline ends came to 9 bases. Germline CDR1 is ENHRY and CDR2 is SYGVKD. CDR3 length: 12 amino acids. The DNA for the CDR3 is TGTGCCATCAGTGCGCACAGGGATGAGCAGTTCTTC. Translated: CAISAHRDEQFF.

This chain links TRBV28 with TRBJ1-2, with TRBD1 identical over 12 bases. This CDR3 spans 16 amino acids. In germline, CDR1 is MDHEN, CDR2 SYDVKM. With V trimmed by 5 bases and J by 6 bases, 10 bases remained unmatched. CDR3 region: CASSHQPGQGADGYTF. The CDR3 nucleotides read TGTGCCAGCAGTCATCAGCCGGGACAGGGGGCTGATGGCTACACCTTC.

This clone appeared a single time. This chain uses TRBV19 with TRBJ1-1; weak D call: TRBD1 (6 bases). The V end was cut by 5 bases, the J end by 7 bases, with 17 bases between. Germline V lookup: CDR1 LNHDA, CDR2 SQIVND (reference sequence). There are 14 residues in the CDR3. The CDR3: CASSLPTGEGEAFF. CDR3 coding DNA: TGTGCCAGTAGTTTACCGACAGGTGAAGGTGAAGCTTTCTTT.

CDR3 DNA sequence: TGTGCCAGCTCAATTGAGGCAGGCAATCAGCCCCAGCATTTT. Protein product: CASSIEAGNQPQHF. The chain links TRBV18 to TRBJ1-5, with D unresolved. The CDR3 spans 14 residues. Germline CDR1 is KGHSH and CDR2 is LQKENI. The V gene lost 5 bases and the J gene lost 2 bases, with 10 bases spanning the gap.

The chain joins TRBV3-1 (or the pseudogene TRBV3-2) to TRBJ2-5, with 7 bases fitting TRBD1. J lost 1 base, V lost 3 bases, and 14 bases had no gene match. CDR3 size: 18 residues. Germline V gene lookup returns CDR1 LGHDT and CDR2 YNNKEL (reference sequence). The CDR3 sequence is CASSHTEPTGTTQETQYF. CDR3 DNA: TGTGCCAGCAGCCATACAGAGCCGACAGGGACGACCCAAGAGACCCAGTACTTC.

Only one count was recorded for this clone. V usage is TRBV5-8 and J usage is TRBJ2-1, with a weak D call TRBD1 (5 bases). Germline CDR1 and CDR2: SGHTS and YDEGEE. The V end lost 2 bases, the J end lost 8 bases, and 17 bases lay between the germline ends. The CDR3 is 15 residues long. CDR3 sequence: CASSFQGTVSDEQFF. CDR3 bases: TGTGCCAGCAGCTTCCAGGGAACAGTCAGCGATGAGCAGTTCTTC.

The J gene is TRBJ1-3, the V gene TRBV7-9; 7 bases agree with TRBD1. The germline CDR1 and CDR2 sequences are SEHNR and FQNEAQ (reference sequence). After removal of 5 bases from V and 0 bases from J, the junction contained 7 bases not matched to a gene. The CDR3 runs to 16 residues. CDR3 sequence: CASSPRQGNSGNTIYF. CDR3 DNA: TGTGCCAGCAGCCCCAGACAGGGAAACTCTGGAAACACCATATATTTT. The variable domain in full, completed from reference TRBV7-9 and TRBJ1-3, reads DTGVSQNPRHKITKRGQNVTFRCDPISEHNRLYWYRQTLGQGPEFLTYFQNEAQLEKSRLLSDRFSAERPKGSFSTLEIQRTEQGDSAMYLCASSPRQGNSGNTIYFGEGSWLTVV.

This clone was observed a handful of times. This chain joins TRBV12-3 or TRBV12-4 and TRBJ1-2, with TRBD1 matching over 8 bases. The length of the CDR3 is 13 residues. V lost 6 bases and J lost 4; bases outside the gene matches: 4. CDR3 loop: CASSQGASYGYTF. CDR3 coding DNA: TGTGCCAGCAGCCAGGGGGCGAGCTATGGCTACACCTTC.

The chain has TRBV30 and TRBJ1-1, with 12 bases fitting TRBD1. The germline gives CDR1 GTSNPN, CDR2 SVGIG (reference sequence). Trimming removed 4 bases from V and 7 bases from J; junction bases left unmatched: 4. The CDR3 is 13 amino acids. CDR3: CAWKGQGAFEAFF. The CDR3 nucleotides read TGTGCCTGGAAGGGACAGGGGGCATTTGAAGCTTTCTTT.

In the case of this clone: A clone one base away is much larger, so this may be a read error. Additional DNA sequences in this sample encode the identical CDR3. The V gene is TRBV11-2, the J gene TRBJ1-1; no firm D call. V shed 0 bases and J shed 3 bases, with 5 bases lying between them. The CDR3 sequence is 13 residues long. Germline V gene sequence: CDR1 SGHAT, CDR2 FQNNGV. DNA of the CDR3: TGTGCCAGCAGCTTAGATCGGGACACTGAAGCTTTCTTT. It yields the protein CASSLDRDTEAFF.

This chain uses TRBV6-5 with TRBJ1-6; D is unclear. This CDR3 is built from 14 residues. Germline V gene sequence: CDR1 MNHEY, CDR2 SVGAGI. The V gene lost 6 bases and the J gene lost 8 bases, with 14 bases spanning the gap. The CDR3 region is CASSRASLDSPLHF. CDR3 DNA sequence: TGTGCCAGCAGCCGTGCCAGTTTGGATTCACCCCTCCACTTT.

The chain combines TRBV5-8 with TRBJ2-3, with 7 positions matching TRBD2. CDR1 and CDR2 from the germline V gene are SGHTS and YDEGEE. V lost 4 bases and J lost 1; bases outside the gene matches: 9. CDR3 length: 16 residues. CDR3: CASSLRGGVGTDTQYF. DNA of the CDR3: TGTGCCAGCAGCCTAAGGGGAGGGGTGGGCACAGATACGCAGTATTTT.

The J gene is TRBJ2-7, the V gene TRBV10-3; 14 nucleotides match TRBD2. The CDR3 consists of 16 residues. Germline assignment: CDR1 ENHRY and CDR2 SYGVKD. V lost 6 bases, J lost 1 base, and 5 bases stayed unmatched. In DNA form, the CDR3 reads TGTGCCATCAGAGGAGGGACTAGCGGGGGATCCTACGAGCAGTACTTC. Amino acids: CAIRGGTSGGSYEQYF.

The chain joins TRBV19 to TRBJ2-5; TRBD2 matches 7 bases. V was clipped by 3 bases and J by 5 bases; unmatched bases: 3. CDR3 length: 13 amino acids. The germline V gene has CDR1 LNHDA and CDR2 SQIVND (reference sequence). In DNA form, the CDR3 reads TGTGCCAGTAGTATTAGGCGGGAGGAGACCCAGTACTTC. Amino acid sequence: CASSIRREETQYF.

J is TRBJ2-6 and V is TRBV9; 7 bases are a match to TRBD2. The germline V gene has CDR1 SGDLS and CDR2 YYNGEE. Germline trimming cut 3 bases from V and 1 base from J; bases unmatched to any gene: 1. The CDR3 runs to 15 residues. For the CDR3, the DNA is TGTGCCAGCAGCGAGCGGGGTTCTGGGGCCAACGTCCTGACTTTC. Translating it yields CASSERGSGANVLTF.

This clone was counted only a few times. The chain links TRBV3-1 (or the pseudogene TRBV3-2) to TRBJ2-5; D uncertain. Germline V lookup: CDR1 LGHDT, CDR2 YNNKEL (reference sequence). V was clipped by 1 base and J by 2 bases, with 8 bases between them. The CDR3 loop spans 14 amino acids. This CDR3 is CASSQVLGQETQYF. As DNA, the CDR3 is TGTGCCAGCAGCCAAGTCCTCGGGCAAGAGACCCAGTACTTC.

Written as DNA, the CDR3 is TGTGCCAGCAGACAGACGACAGGGGACTATGGCTACACCTTC. This translates into CASRQTTGDYGYTF. The chain has TRBV7-9 and TRBJ1-2, with TRBD1 identical over 8 bases. The V gene's germline CDR1 is SEHNR and CDR2 FQNEAQ (reference sequence). V was clipped by 6 bases and J by 3 bases; unmatched bases: 6. The length of the CDR3 is 14 residues.

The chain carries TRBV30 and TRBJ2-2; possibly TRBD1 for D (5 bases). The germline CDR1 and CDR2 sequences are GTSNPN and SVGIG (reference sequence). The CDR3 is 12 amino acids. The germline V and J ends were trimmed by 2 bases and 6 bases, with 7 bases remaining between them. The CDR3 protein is CAWSPRAGELFF. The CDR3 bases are TGTGCCTGGAGTCCCAGGGCCGGGGAGCTGTTTTTT.

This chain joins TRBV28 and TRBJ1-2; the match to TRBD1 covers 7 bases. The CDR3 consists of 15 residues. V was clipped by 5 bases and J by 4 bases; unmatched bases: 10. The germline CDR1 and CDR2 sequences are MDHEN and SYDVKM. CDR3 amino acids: CASSPGGLRIYGYTF. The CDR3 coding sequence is TGTGCCAGCAGTCCAGGGGGATTGCGGATCTATGGCTACACCTTC.

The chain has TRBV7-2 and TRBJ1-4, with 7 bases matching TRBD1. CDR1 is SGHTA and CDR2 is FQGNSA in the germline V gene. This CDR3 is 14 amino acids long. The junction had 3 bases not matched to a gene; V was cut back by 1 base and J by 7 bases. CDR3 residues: CASSLGTGGEKLFF. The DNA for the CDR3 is TGTGCCAGCAGCTTAGGGACAGGAGGTGAAAAACTGTTTTTT.

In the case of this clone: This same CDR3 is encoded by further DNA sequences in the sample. CDR3 DNA: TGTGCCAGCAGTTTCCTGAATCAGCCCCAGCATTTT. The encoded protein is CASSFLNQPQHF. The chain recombines TRBV12-3 or TRBV12-4 with TRBJ1-5; D remains ambiguous. V was pared by 3 bases and J by 4 bases, with 4 bases between. The CDR3 is made up of 12 amino acids.